Each of the 32 T cell receptor beta chains below was sequenced from the same sample in a study of breast tumors, draining lymph nodes, adjacent tissues. Samples came from axillary lymph nodes draining the breast cancer. In TCRdb, the multiplex PCR reads were re-called with MiXCR into one record per CDR3 protein. The sample records fewer than 90,000 distinct CDR3 sequences, more than 25% being singletons. Sample: axillary lymph node tissue. The receptor set was obtained from a female donor with breast cancer. Some clones in this sample may be carry-over from other donors' samples.

J is TRBJ2-5 and V is TRBV12-3 or TRBV12-4, with D possibly called TRBD1 or TRBD2 (6 bases each). The V end lost 2 bases, the J end lost 4 bases, and 14 bases lay between the germline ends. The CDR3 runs 15 residues. The CDR3 region is CASSLNPGAGETQYF. The CDR3, as DNA: TGTGCCAGCAGTTTAAACCCGGGGGCGGGAGAGACCCAGTACTTC.

This clonotype showed up many times. The rearrangement joins TRBV2 to TRBJ1-3, with TRBD1 matching 7 bases. The CDR3 is 17 amino acids. Germline CDR1 is SNHLY and CDR2 is FYNNEI. V lost 11 bases and J lost 0; bases outside the gene matches: 16. DNA for the CDR3: TGTGCCTCACTCCCGCTTTCGACAGGGATCTCTGGAAACACCATATATTTT. It translates to CASLPLSTGISGNTIYF.

This clonotype has ten or more counts. This rearrangement joins TRBV11-3 to TRBJ2-1; either TRBD1 or TRBD2 may fit D (5 bases each). Germline V gene data show CDR1 as SGHNT and CDR2 as YENEEA. V was shortened by 5 bases and J by 8 bases, with 19 bases between the two germline ends. CDR3 length equals 15 residues. CDR3 loop: CASSTAGREGDEQFF. CDR3 in DNA: TGTGCCAGCAGCACCGCGGGCAGGGAAGGGGATGAGCAGTTCTTC.

This clonotype has a count of ten or more. The J gene is TRBJ2-7, the V gene TRBV5-8; D is possibly TRBD2 (5 bases). Trimming removed 4 bases from V and 3 bases from J, with 17 bases in between. Germline assignment: CDR1 SGHTS and CDR2 YDEGEE. This CDR3 is built from 15 residues. CDR3 loop: CASSLAGRGYYEQYF. The CDR3 nucleotides read TGTGCCAGCAGCCTCGCTGGAAGAGGGTACTACGAGCAGTACTTC.

The J gene is TRBJ1-1, the V gene TRBV6-2 or TRBV6-3; unclear D gene. The germline CDR1 and CDR2 sequences are MNHEY and SVGEGT. The V end was cut by 5 bases, the J end by 6 bases, with 10 bases between. The CDR3 is 12 amino acids. The CDR3 DNA sequence: TGTGCCAGCAGTCTGGGGTTCCCTGAAGCTTTCTTT. Residues: CASSLGFPEAFF.

This clonotype was recorded at least ten times. The chain carries TRBV28 and TRBJ1-2; D might be TRBD1 (5 bases). V lost 5 bases and J lost 6, with 13 bases in between. The CDR3 contains 13 residues. Germline V gene lookup returns CDR1 MDHEN and CDR2 SYDVKM. DNA of the CDR3: TGTGCCAGCAGTGAGGGGTCTTTCGATGGCTACACCTTC. It yields the protein CASSEGSFDGYTF.

The rearrangement joins TRBV7-6 to TRBJ2-5; 7 positions match TRBD1. This CDR3 region has 16 residues. Germline V gene sequence: CDR1 SGHVS, CDR2 FNYEAQ. Trimming cost V 7 bases and J 8 bases; bases outside gene matches: 19. For the CDR3, the DNA is TGTGCCAGCAAAGCAATGAACAGGGGAGTGGTGGCCACCCAGTACTTC. Its protein product is CASKAMNRGVVATQYF.

Worth noting for this clonotype: A single base separates this from a much larger clone, so it may be a read error. The V gene is TRBV20-1, the J gene TRBJ2-3; D possibly uses TRBD1 or TRBD2 (5 bases each). CDR3 length equals 18 residues. Trimming stripped 1 base from V and 4 bases from J, with 24 bases between. Germline values: CDR1 DFQATT, CDR2 SNEGSKA (reference sequence). The CDR3 loop is CSARGPGTSPSRADTQYF. CDR3 DNA sequence: TGCAGTGCTAGAGGCCCCGGGACGTCACCAAGCCGGGCAGATACGCAGTATTTT.

This clonotype was counted many times. The V gene is TRBV29-1, the J gene TRBJ2-7, with TRBD1 matching 8 bases. This CDR3 has 15 amino acids. Per germline, CDR1 SQVTM and CDR2 ANQGSEA. V lost 6 bases, J lost 6 bases, and 16 bases stayed unmatched. The chain's CDR3 is CSVDSGTGFLVEQYF. DNA of the CDR3: TGCAGCGTGGACTCCGGGACAGGCTTCTTGGTCGAGCAGTACTTC.

The chain employs TRBV5-8 and TRBJ2-3, with 9 bases that match TRBD2. Unmatched junction bases numbered 9, after V lost 4 bases and J lost 3 bases. The CDR3 is 16 residues long. Per the germline V gene, CDR1 is SGHTS and CDR2 is YDEGEE. This CDR3 reads CASSAGGGGWTDTQYF. The DNA for the CDR3 is TGTGCCAGCAGCGCGGGGGGGGGGGGGTGGACAGATACGCAGTATTTT.

This clonotype appeared a few times. This chain uses TRBV5-5 with TRBJ2-1; 7 bases map to TRBD1. Germline CDR1 and CDR2: SGHKS and YYEKEE (reference sequence). J gave up 0 bases and V 6 bases, and 9 bases lay outside the gene matches. The CDR3 is 16 residues long. CDR3: CASIQTGTASYNEQFF. The CDR3 coding sequence is TGTGCCAGCATCCAAACCGGGACAGCCTCCTACAATGAGCAGTTCTTC. The whole variable domain, filled in from reference TRBV5-5 and TRBJ2-1, reads DAGVTQSPTHLIKTRGQQVTLRCSPISGHKSVSWYQQVLGQGPQFIFQYYEKEERGRGNFPDRFSARQFPNYSSELNVNALLLGDSALYLCASIQTGTASYNEQFFGPGTRLTVL.

This clonotype was counted ten times or more. This may stem from a read error, because a much larger clone lies one nucleotide away. The chain employs TRBV5-1 and TRBJ1-2, with TRBD1 as a possible D gene (5 bases). The CDR3 contains 18 residues. Trimming pared 3 bases from V and 5 bases from J, leaving 26 bases between. Germline CDR1 is SGHRS and CDR2 is YFSETQ. This CDR3 is CASSWGWDGDNSKYGYTF. The CDR3 DNA sequence: TGCGCCAGCAGCTGGGGTTGGGACGGCGACAATTCCAAGTATGGCTACACCTTC.

This clonotype was detected ten times or more. The DNA of the CDR3 is TGCGCCAGCAGCCAAGAGCAGCATCCAACCTACGAGCAGTACTTC. This codes for CASSQEQHPTYEQYF. The chain has TRBV4-3 and TRBJ2-7; D gene ambiguous. The germline CDR1 and CDR2 sequences are LGHNA and YSLEER. This CDR3 has 15 residues. V dropped 0 bases and J dropped 2 bases, with 11 bases sitting between them.

This clonotype has just a few counts. The chain uses TRBV19 and TRBJ2-2; the D is unclear. CDR3 size: 13 residues. Trimming cost V 8 bases and J 1 base, with 8 bases left between them. From germline, CDR1 is LNHDA and CDR2 SQIVND (reference sequence). The CDR3 protein is CASQWGNTGELFF. In DNA form, the CDR3 reads TGTGCCAGTCAGTGGGGGAACACCGGGGAGCTGTTTTTT.

This clonotype was seen at least ten times. The gene calls are TRBV11-2 and TRBJ1-2; D is ambiguous. This CDR3 comprises 13 residues. The germline V gene encodes CDR1 SGHAT and CDR2 FQNNGV. Trimming removed 5 bases from V and 1 base from J, with 8 bases in between. CDR3 nucleotides: TGTGCCAGCAGCCCGGACGTTAACTATGGCTACACCTTC. Its translation: CASSPDVNYGYTF.

V is TRBV20-1 and J is TRBJ2-1; no clear D gene. The V gene's germline CDR1 is DFQATT and CDR2 SNEGSKA (reference sequence). Trimming left V 5 bases short and J 10 bases short, with 24 bases between. The CDR3 consists of 15 residues. Here the CDR3 reads CSASRTELTPYEQFF. The DNA for the CDR3 is TGCAGTGCTTCCCGGACGGAACTTACCCCCTACGAGCAGTTCTTC.

This clonotype appeared a few times. V usage is TRBV27 and J usage is TRBJ2-1; tentative D call: TRBD2 (6 bases). CDR3 length equals 18 residues. The germline V and J ends were trimmed by 5 bases and 4 bases, with 24 bases remaining between them. Looked up from germline, CDR1 is MNHEY and CDR2 is SMNVEV (reference sequence). Written as DNA, the CDR3 is TGTGCCAGCAGTCCTCCCCCTTTCGGCGGGGCCAATTACAATGAGCAGTTCTTC. This encodes CASSPPPFGGANYNEQFF.

At least ten counts were recorded for this clonotype. This sequence joins TRBV30 and TRBJ2-7; TRBD1 is a possible D gene (6 bases). CDR3 length equals 15 residues. Germline loops: CDR1 GTSNPN, CDR2 SVGIG (reference sequence). V gave up 0 bases and J gave up 6 bases, with 18 bases separating them. The CDR3 reads CAWSVTGTKAREQYF. The CDR3 DNA reads TGTGCCTGGAGTGTTACCGGGACAAAGGCGCGCGAGCAGTACTTC.

This clonotype was observed at least ten times. The J gene is TRBJ2-3, the V gene TRBV29-1, with D maybe TRBD2 (6 bases). Per the germline V gene, CDR1 is SQVTM and CDR2 is ANQGSEA. V lost 7 bases and J 1 base, leaving 15 bases between the germline ends. This CDR3 comprises 14 residues. The CDR3, as DNA: TGCAGCGGGACTTCTAGCGTTGGCACAGATACGCAGTATTTT. It is translated as CSGTSSVGTDTQYF.

This clonotype appeared once. A read error is likely, as this CDR3 ends without the conserved phenylalanine or tryptophan. The V gene is TRBV7-2, the J gene TRBJ2-7; 9 bases fit TRBD2. The CDR3 extends over 14 amino acids. The J segment lost 2 bases and the V segment lost 8 bases, leaving 7 bases of the junction unmatched. CDR1 is SGHTA, CDR2 FQGNSA, per germline. The CDR3 is CASGPGLATYEQYL. The CDR3 bases are TGTGCCAGCGGTCCGGGACTAGCTACCTACGAGCAGTACCTC.

This clonotype turned up a few times. It may be a read error: a sequence one base away is much more abundant. The CDR3 end shows no conserved phenylalanine or tryptophan, and so a read error is likely. This chain links TRBV19 with TRBJ2-1; TRBD1 or TRBD2 may be the D gene (5 bases each). The V end was cut by 7 bases, the J end by 1 base, with 17 bases between. Germline V gene lookup returns CDR1 LNHDA and CDR2 SQIVND (reference sequence). The CDR3 runs to 16 residues. The CDR3 coding sequence is TGTGCCAGTACCACCCAGTATGGGGGATCCTACAATGAGCAGTTCTCC. As protein: CASTTQYGGSYNEQFS.

This clonotype was recorded many times. The chain is built from TRBV28 and TRBJ2-7; the match to TRBD1 covers 9 bases. The CDR3 consists of 16 residues. The germline CDR1 and CDR2 sequences are MDHEN and SYDVKM. Losses at the gene ends were 6 bases for V and 4 bases for J; bases not matched to a gene: 13. CDR3 nucleotide sequence: TGTGCCAGCAGCTCTCCGGGACAGGGATTTGGGTACGAGCAGTACTTC. Translation gives CASSSPGQGFGYEQYF.

This clonotype was found many times. Given a much more abundant clone one base away, this may be a read error. V gene TRBV7-9 combines with J gene TRBJ2-3, with TRBD2 identical over 14 bases. CDR1 and CDR2 from the germline V gene are SEHNR and FQNEAQ (reference sequence). V lost 8 bases and J lost 2; bases outside the gene matches: 15. The CDR3 is 19 amino acids. CDR3 protein: CASGPRTSGRSHTTDTQYF. CDR3 sequence (DNA): TGTGCCAGCGGCCCAAGGACTAGCGGGAGGTCCCACACCACAGATACGCAGTATTTT.

Comments on this clonotype: A read error may be the cause here, since a much bigger clone is one base away. This CDR3 is CASSQELAGRSEPFF. Here the CDR3 DNA reads TGTGCCAGCAGCCAAGAGCTAGCGGGGAGGAGTGAGCCGTTCTTC. The V and J genes are TRBV14 and TRBJ2-1; TRBD2 agrees at 9 bases. This CDR3 is 15 amino acids long. Germline V gene data show CDR1 as SGHDN and CDR2 as FVKESK.

Remarks on this clonotype: The junction departs from germline at one end; a sequencing error may be responsible. The J gene is TRBJ2-1, the V gene TRBV7-9; a weak D match, TRBD2 (6 bases). Germline CDR1 reads SEHNR; CDR2 reads FQNEAQ (reference sequence). This CDR3 spans 13 amino acids. CDR3 nucleotides: TGTGCCAGCAGGCCCGGATTACGGGAGACCCGGTACTTC. Translated: CASRPGLRETRYF.

The rearrangement links TRBV9 to TRBJ2-1; tentatively, D is TRBD1 or TRBD2 (6 bases each). V dropped 5 bases and J dropped 6 bases, with 15 bases sitting between them. The CDR3 extends over 14 amino acids. CDR1 is SGDLS and CDR2 is YYNGEE in the germline V gene. The CDR3 spells CASSVSGALNEQFF. The CDR3 bases are TGTGCCAGCAGTGTATCGGGGGCGCTCAATGAGCAGTTCTTC.

A note on this clonotype: Being one base from a much bigger clone, this may be a read error. The chain uses TRBV27 and TRBJ2-3; D not certain. The CDR3 runs 11 residues. CDR1 is MNHEY and CDR2 is SMNVEV in the germline V gene (reference sequence). CDR3 amino acids: CATLSTDAQYF. The CDR3 DNA follows: TGTGCCACTCTCAGCACAGATGCGCAGTATTTT.

Notes on this clonotype: One base away lies a much larger clone, so this may be a sequencing read error. Since the CDR3 does not end with the conserved phenylalanine or tryptophan, this likely comes from a read error. No DNA is shown, since the ends of the CDR3 on it are uncertain; the CDR3 is the one TCRdb lists. The chain links TRBV14 to TRBJ2-7; the D segment call TRBD1 is taken from the table without a DNA check. From its first to its last residue, the CDR3 has 14 amino acids. Germline V gives CDR1 SGHDN, CDR2 FVKESK. The CDR3 reads CASSHWDRGDEQSL.

This chain uses TRBV5-6 with TRBJ2-3; 11 bases fit TRBD2. V lost 4 bases, J lost 6 bases, and 10 bases stayed unmatched. This CDR3 is 16 amino acids long. Germline values: CDR1 SGHDT, CDR2 YYEEEE. CDR3 nucleotide sequence: TGTGCCAGCAGCCCAAGACTAGCGGGGTTCACGGATACGCAGTATTTT. Translation gives CASSPRLAGFTDTQYF.

This clonotype was found a few times. A much larger clone differs by one base, so this may be a read error. The V gene is TRBV6-5, the J gene TRBJ1-3; TRBD1 might be the D (6 bases). The V end was cut by 7 bases, the J end by 0 bases, with 13 bases between. CDR1 and CDR2 (germline): MNHEY, SVGAGI. The CDR3 is 15 residues long. Here the CDR3 reads CASTPTGPSGNTIYF. In DNA form, the CDR3 reads TGTGCCAGCACCCCGACAGGCCCCTCTGGAAACACCATATATTTT.

This clonotype has at least ten counts. The genes are TRBV25-1 and TRBJ2-1; 7 bases line up with TRBD2. V lost 2 bases to trimming and J lost 7 bases; unmatched junction nucleotides: 8. The CDR3 is 15 amino acids. The germline CDR1 and CDR2 sequences are MGHDK and SYGVNS. The CDR3 DNA is TGTGCCAGCAGTGAAGGGGGAGGGCCGTCGAATGAGCAGTTCTTC. Translated, it gives CASSEGGGPSNEQFF.

This clonotype came up many times. The J gene is TRBJ1-5, the V gene TRBV6-2 or TRBV6-3, with D perhaps TRBD1 (5 bases). The CDR3 has 13 amino acids. Germline CDR1 MNHEY, CDR2 SVGEGT. V was trimmed by 9 bases and J by 5 bases, leaving 14 bases between them. DNA for the CDR3: TGTGCCAGTCGGGACGGAAATTATCAGCCCCAGCATTTT. Translated: CASRDGNYQPQHF.